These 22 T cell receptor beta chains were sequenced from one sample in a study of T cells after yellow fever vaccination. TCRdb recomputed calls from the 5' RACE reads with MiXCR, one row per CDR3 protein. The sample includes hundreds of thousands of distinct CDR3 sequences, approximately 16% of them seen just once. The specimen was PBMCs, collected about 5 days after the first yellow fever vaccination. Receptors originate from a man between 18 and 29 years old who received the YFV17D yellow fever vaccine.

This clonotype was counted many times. CDR3 sequence (DNA): TGTGCCAGCAGCCTCCGGGACTTCCAAGAGACCCAGTACTTC. This codes for CASSLRDFQETQYF. The chain carries TRBV7-6 and TRBJ2-5; D may be TRBD2 (6 bases). Germline V gene sequence: CDR1 SGHVS, CDR2 FNYEAQ. Trimming pared 5 bases from V and 1 base from J, leaving 11 bases between. This CDR3 comprises 14 residues.

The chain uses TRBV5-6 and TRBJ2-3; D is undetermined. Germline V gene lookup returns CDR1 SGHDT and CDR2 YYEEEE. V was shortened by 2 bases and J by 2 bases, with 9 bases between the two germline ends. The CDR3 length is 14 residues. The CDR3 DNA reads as TGTGCCAGCAGCTTCGGAACGGTCACAGATACGCAGTATTTT. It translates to CASSFGTVTDTQYF.

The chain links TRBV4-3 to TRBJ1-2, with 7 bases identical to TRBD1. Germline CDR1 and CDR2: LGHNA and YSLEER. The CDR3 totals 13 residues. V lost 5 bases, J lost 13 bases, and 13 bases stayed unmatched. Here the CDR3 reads CASSSETGLQSTF. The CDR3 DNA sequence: TGCGCCAGCAGCTCAGAGACAGGGCTCCAATCCACCTTC.

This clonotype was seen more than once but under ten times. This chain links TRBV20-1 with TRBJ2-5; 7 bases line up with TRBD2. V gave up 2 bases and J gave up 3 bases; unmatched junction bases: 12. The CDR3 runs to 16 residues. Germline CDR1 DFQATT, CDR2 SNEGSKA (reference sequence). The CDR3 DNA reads TGCAGTGCTAGATCCATATTAGGACTAGGAAAAGAGACCCAGTACTTC. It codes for CSARSILGLGKETQYF.

The CDR3 reads CASSMGQDPYYGYTF. CDR3 sequence (DNA): TGTGCCAGCAGTATGGGACAGGACCCCTACTATGGCTACACCTTC. The genes are TRBV6-1 and TRBJ1-2; 8 bases are a match to TRBD1. This CDR3 region has 15 residues. J lost 3 bases, V lost 5 bases, and 8 bases had no gene match. CDR1 and CDR2 (germline): MNHNS, SASEGT.

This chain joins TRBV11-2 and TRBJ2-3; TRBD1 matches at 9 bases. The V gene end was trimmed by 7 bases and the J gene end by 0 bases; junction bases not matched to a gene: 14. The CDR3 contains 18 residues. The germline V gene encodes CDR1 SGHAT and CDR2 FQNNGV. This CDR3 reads CASIPGPGTGKSTDTQYF. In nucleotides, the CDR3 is TGTGCCAGCATTCCTGGGCCCGGGACAGGGAAGAGCACAGATACGCAGTATTTT. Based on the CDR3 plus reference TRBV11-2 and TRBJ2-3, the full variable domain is EAGVAQSPRYKIIEKRQSVAFWCNPISGHATLYWYQQILGQGPKLLIQFQNNGVVDDSQLPKDRFSAERLKGVDSTLKIQPAKLEDSAVYLCASIPGPGTGKSTDTQYFGPGTRLTVL.

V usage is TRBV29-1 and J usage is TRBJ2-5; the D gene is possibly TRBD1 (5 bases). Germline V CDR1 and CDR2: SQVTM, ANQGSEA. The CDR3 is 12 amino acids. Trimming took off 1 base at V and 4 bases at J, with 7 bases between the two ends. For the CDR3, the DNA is TGCAGCGTTGAAGGAAGGGGAGAGACCCAGTACTTC. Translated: CSVEGRGETQYF.

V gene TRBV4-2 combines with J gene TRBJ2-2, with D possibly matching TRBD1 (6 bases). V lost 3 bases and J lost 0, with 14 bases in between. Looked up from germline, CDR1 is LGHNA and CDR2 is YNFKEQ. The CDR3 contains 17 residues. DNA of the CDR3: TGTGCCAGCAGCCACCAGGGACAACTCACGAACACCGGGGAGCTGTTTTTT. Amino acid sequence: CASSHQGQLTNTGELFF.

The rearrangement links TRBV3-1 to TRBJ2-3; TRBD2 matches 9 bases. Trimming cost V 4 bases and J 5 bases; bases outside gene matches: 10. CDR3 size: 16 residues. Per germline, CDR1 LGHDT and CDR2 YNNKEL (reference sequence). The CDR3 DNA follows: TGTGCCAGCAGCCTATTTAGCGGGGGTGTGGGAGATACGCAGTATTTT. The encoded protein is CASSLFSGGVGDTQYF.

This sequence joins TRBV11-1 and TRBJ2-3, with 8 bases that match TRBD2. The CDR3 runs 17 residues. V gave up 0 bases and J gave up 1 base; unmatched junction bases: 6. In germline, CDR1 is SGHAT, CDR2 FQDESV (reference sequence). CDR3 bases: TGTGCCAGCAGCTTAGCAACCGGGGGGGCTGGCACAGATACGCAGTATTTT. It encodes CASSLATGGAGTDTQYF.

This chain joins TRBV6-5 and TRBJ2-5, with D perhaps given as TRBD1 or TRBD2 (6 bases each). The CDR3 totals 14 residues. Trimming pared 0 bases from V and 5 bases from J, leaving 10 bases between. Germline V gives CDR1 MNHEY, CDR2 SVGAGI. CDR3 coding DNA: TGTGCCAGCAGTTACTCAGGGGGGAGGGAGACCCAGTACTTC. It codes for CASSYSGGRETQYF.

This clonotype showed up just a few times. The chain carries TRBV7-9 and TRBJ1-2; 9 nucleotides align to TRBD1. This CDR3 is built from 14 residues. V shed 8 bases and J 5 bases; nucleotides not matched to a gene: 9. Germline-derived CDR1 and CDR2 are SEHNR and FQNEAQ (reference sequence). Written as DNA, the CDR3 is TGTGCCAGCTTTCCGGGACAGGGATTGTATGGCTACACCTTC. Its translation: CASFPGQGLYGYTF.

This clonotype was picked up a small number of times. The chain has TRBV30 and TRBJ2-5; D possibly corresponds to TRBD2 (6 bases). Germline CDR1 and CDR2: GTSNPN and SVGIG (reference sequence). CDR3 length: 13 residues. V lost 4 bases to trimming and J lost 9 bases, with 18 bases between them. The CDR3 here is CAWNPGVIGSQYF. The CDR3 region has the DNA TGTGCCTGGAATCCGGGGGTAATCGGGTCCCAGTACTTC. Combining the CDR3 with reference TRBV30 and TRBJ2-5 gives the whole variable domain SQTIHQWPATLVQPVGSPLSLECTVEGTSNPNLYWYRQAAGRGLQLLFYSVGIGQISSEVPQNLSASRPQDRQFILSSKKLLLSDSGFYLCAWNPGVIGSQYFGPGTRLLVL.

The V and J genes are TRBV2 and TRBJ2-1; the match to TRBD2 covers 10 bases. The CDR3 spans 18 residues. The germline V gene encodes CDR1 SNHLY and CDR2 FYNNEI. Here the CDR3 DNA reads TGTACCATCTGCCGTGTAGCGGGGGGCAGTATGGTCTACAATGAGCAGTTCTTC. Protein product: CTICRVAGGSMVYNEQFF.

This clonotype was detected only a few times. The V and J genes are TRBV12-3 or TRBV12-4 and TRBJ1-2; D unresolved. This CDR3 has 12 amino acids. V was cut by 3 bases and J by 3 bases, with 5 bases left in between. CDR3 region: CASSFGHYGYTF. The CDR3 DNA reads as TGTGCCAGCAGTTTCGGTCACTATGGCTACACCTTC.

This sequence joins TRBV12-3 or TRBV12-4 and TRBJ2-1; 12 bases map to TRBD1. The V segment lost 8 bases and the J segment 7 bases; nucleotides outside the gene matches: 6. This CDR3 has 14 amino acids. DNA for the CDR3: TGTGCCAGCCGGCAGGGACAGGGGGCAAATGAGCAGTTCTTC. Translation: CASRQGQGANEQFF.

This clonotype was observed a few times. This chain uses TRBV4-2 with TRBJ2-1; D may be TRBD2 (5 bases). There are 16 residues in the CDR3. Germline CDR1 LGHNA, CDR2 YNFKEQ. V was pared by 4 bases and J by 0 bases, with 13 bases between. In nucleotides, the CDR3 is TGTGCCAGCAGCCCCCTCGGACTGGTCTCCTACAATGAGCAGTTCTTC. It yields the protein CASSPLGLVSYNEQFF.

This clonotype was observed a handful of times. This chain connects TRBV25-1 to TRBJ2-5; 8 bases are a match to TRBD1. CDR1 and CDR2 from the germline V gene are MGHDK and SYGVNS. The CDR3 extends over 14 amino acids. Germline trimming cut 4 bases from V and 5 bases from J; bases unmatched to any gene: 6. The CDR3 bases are TGTGCCAGCAGTGCCGGACAGGGATGGGAGACCCAGTACTTC. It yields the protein CASSAGQGWETQYF. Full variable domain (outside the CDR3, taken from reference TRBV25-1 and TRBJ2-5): EADIYQTPRYLVIGTGKKITLECSQTMGHDKMYWYQQDPGMELHLIHYSYGVNSTEKGDLSSESTVSRIRTEHFPLTLESARPSHTSQYLCASSAGQGWETQYFGPGTRLLVL.

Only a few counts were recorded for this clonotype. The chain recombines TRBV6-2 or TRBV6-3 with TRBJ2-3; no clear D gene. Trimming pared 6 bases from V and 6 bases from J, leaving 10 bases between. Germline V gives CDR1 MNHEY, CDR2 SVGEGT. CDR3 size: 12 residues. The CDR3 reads CASSRYLDTQYF. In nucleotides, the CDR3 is TGTGCCAGCAGCCGCTATCTGGATACGCAGTATTTT.

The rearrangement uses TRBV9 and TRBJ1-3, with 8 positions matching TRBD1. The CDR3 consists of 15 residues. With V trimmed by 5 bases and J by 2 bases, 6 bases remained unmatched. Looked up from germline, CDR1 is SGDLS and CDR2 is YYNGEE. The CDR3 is CASRPGTGPGNTIYF. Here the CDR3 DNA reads TGTGCCAGCAGACCGGGGACAGGACCTGGAAACACCATATATTTT.

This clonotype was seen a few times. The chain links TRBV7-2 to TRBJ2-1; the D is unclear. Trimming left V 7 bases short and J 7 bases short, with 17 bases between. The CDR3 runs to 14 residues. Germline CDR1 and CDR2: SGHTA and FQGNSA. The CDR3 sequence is CASTLGNIYNEQFF. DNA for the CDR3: TGTGCCAGCACCCTGGGGAATATATATAATGAGCAGTTCTTC.

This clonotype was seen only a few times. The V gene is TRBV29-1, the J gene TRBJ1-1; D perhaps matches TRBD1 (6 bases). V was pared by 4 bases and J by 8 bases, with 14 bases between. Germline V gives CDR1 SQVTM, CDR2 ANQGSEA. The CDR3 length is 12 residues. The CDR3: CSVGLQGTEAFF. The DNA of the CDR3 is TGCAGCGTTGGCTTACAGGGTACCGAAGCTTTCTTT.